A selection of T cell receptor beta chains follows, all from one sample in a study of vaccination and CD4 T cells after COVID-19. No antigen has been assigned to these receptors. Each CDR3 protein is one row after TCRdb ran MiXCR on the PCR reads. The repertoire holds more than 20,000 distinct CDR3 sequences, 70% seen once, with 8.6% in the top ten. Specimen: CD4+ T cells from blood, cultured in vitro. These receptors were collected from a human donor who had recovered from COVID-19. Each CDR3 is given with its conserved first and last residue.

>TRBV28
CASSYGGGVGVYTF
>TRBV20-1
CSARDEEGGNQPQHF
>TRBV18
CASSGGLSLDTEAFF
>TRBV20-1
CSATRASVTDTQYF
>TRBV6-1
CASSEGSSSYNSPLHF
>TRBV30
CAWSAEGYTEAFF
>TRBV2
CASGQGTYEQYF
>TRBV20-1
CSARGQANTEAFF
>TRBV27
CASSLGSALSDTQYF
>TRBV6-2/TRBV6-3
CASRTKAGQAFNEKLFF
>TRBV7-2
CASRNSGTGETQYF
>TRBV4-1
CASSPPTGSNQPQHF
>TRBV11-2
CASSLDRARGGDTQYF
>TRBV6-1
CASRSASYEQYF
>TRBV6-1
CASRFTYGQYF
>TRBV30
CAWSVDPVLIQYF
>TRBV2
CASSLQGLDGYTF
>TRBV2
CASSEGGGGVSYNEQFF
>TRBV20-1
CSARGTAGQPQHF
>TRBV2
CASSLAGELGYGYTF
>TRBV30
CASTTGTVQETQYF
>TRBV20-1
CSARPGGSYNSPLHF
>TRBV7-9
CASSPHRGSGRGAKNIQYF
>TRBV6-2/TRBV6-3
CASKSLPAQIYEQYF
>TRBV20-1
CSASKGVEQYF
>TRBV12-3/TRBV12-4
CASSFNNEQFF
>TRBV28
CASSFRSAQHF
>TRBV5-1
CASSLFLNTEAFF
>TRBV7-2
CASSLGVRYGYTF
>TRBV7-9
CASSLGNNEQFF
>TRBV12-3/TRBV12-4
CASSRPPGLAGGPSYEQYF
>TRBV30
CAWSRLVRQETQYF
>TRBV11-3
CASSLGQKETQYF
>TRBV6-1
CASRDGTSGSLIYEQYF
>TRBV6-1
CASNLRLHGTDTQYF